A selection of T cell receptor beta chains follows, all from one sample in a study of human T cells and chemical hapten exposure. TCRdb independently ran MiXCR on the RACE reads; one entry per CDR3 protein. This sample has about 290,000 distinct CDR3 sequences, with roughly 7.7% found just once. The specimen comprised whole blood, sampled in connection with sensitization to the hapten diphenylcyclopropenone (DPC). The receptors were sampled from a man aged 18 to 30 with alopecia areata. Some clones in this sample may be carry-over from other donors' samples. The CDR3 runs from the conserved cysteine through the conserved F or W. The D gene is left open where the match is weak. Rows may omit the clone size; those that give it use once, few, many or a size class.

size: few
V: TRBV7-9
J: TRBJ1-2
D: -
DNA: TGTGCCAGCAGCTTAGGGGTGATTGATGGCTACACCTTC
CDR3: CASSLGVIDGYTF

size: -
V: TRBV29-1
J: TRBJ2-1
D: -
DNA: TGCAGCGTGAACAGGGTATACAATGAGCAGTTCTTC
CDR3: CSVNRVYNEQFF

size: once
V: TRBV11-3
J: TRBJ2-2
D: -
DNA: TGTGCCAGCAGCTTAGCCAGGGCAGCGAACACCGGGGAGCTGTTTTTT
CDR3: CASSLARAANTGELFF

size: few
V: TRBV18
J: TRBJ1-2
D: -
DNA: TGTGCCAGCTCACCTAGTCGACGGACAGTGGGCTATGGCTACACCTTC
CDR3: CASSPSRRTVGYGYTF

size: few
V: TRBV7-2
J: TRBJ2-1
D: -
DNA: TGTGCCAGCAGCTCCGCCCAGGGCCATGAGCAGTTCTTC
CDR3: CASSSAQGHEQFF

size: -
V: TRBV5-5
J: TRBJ2-6
D: -
DNA: TGTGCCAGCAGCTTGGCTAGCCAGGCCTCTGGGGCCAACGTCCTGACTTTC
CDR3: CASSLASQASGANVLTF

size: -
V: TRBV5-1
J: TRBJ2-7
D: TRBD2
DNA: TGCGCCAGCAGCTTGGAGGTTGCGGGAGGACCCTTTTCCTACGAGCAGTACTTC
CDR3: CASSLEVAGGPFSYEQYF

size: few
V: TRBV24-1
J: TRBJ2-3
D: -
DNA: TGTGCCACCAGTGAGGCGACAGATACGCAGTATTTT
CDR3: CATSEATDTQYF

size: few
V: TRBV6-5
J: TRBJ1-3
D: -
DNA: TGTGCCAGCAGTTACTCTCGGCGGAAGGCCTCTGGAAACACCATATATTTT
CDR3: CASSYSRRKASGNTIYF

size: few
V: TRBV7-2
J: TRBJ1-5
D: TRBD1
DNA: TGTGCCAGCAGCCTACGCCCGACAGGGGATCAGCCCCAGCATTTT
CDR3: CASSLRPTGDQPQHF

size: -
V: TRBV3-1
J: TRBJ1-1
D: TRBD1
DNA: TGTGCCAGCACCATGTATTCAGGGGGACACGCTTTCTTT
CDR3: CASTMYSGGHAFF

size: few
V: TRBV7-9
J: TRBJ2-5
D: -
DNA: TGTGCCAGCAGCCGAAACCGGGCAGGCCAAGAGACCCAGTACTTC
CDR3: CASSRNRAGQETQYF

size: -
V: TRBV29-1
J: TRBJ1-2
D: -
DNA: TGCAGCGTTGGGAGGGTGGTTAGCTCTGGCTACACCTTC
CDR3: CSVGRVVSSGYTF

size: -
V: TRBV3-1
J: TRBJ1-1
D: -
DNA: TGTGCCAGCAGCCAAGATACAGGGAACACTGAAGCTTTCTTT
CDR3: CASSQDTGNTEAFF

size: -
V: TRBV11-3
J: TRBJ2-5
D: TRBD1
DNA: TGTGCCAGCAGCCGGACAGGGGGCGAAGAGACCCAGTACTTC
CDR3: CASSRTGGEETQYF

size: many
V: TRBV4-3
J: TRBJ1-5
D: -
DNA: TGCGCCAGCAGCCAAGATTCCAGCTCTTATCAGCCCCAGCATTTT
CDR3: CASSQDSSSYQPQHF

size: many
V: TRBV5-1
J: TRBJ1-5
D: TRBD1
DNA: TGCGCCAGCAGCTTGGGACAGGGAGGTCAGCCCCAGCATTTT
CDR3: CASSLGQGGQPQHF

size: many
V: TRBV12-3/TRBV12-4
J: TRBJ2-1
D: -
DNA: TGTGCCAGCAGCATCAGTGCCGTCTCCTACAATGAGCAGTTCTTC
CDR3: CASSISAVSYNEQFF

size: -
V: TRBV2
J: TRBJ1-1
D: -
DNA: TGTGCCAGCAGTGATGTTCGGACCACTGAAGCTTTCTTT
CDR3: CASSDVRTTEAFF

size: -
V: TRBV7-2
J: TRBJ1-5
D: TRBD1
DNA: TGTGCCAGCAGGTCGGACAGGGCGGGTCAGCCCCAGCATTTT
CDR3: CASRSDRAGQPQHF

size: -
V: TRBV7-2
J: TRBJ1-1
D: -
DNA: TGTGCCAGCAGCTATGTCTTATCCGCTGAAGCTTTCTTT
CDR3: CASSYVLSAEAFF

size: -
V: TRBV12-3/TRBV12-4
J: TRBJ1-1
D: -
DNA: TGTGCCAGCAGTTCCTCCGGGATCTTAAGGAACACTGAAGCTTTCTTT
CDR3: CASSSSGILRNTEAFF

size: -
V: TRBV4-3
J: TRBJ2-3
D: -
DNA: TGCGCCAGCAGCCAATATAACGCAGATACGCAGTATTTT
CDR3: CASSQYNADTQYF

size: few
V: TRBV20-1
J: TRBJ1-1
D: -
DNA: TGCAGTGCGCCTAAAGACCCAGGGAACACTGAAGCTTTCTTT
CDR3: CSAPKDPGNTEAFF

size: many
V: TRBV10-2
J: TRBJ1-2
D: TRBD1
DNA: TGCGCCAGCAGTTCCGGACAGGCGGACTATGGCTACACCTTC
CDR3: CASSSGQADYGYTF

size: few
V: TRBV6-2/TRBV6-3
J: TRBJ2-7
D: -
DNA: TGTGCCAGCAGTTACGGGGGCGAAAGCTCCTACGAGCAGTACTTC
CDR3: CASSYGGESSYEQYF

size: -
V: TRBV4-3
J: TRBJ2-5
D: -
DNA: TGCGCCAGCAGCCAAGATGGGGGCCACGAGCAAGAGACCCAGTACTTC
CDR3: CASSQDGGHEQETQYF

size: many
V: TRBV5-1
J: TRBJ1-1
D: -
DNA: TGCGCCAGCAGCTTGGGGTCCATGAACACTGAAGCTTTCTTT
CDR3: CASSLGSMNTEAFF

size: many
V: TRBV7-2
J: TRBJ2-5
D: TRBD1
DNA: TGTGCCAGCAGCCCAGTAGGACAGGGGGCGCGTGAGACCCAGTACTTC
CDR3: CASSPVGQGARETQYF

size: -
V: TRBV5-1
J: TRBJ2-7
D: TRBD2
DNA: TGCGCCAGCACCCGAAGTGGGACTAGCGGCGAGCAGTACTTC
CDR3: CASTRSGTSGEQYF

size: many
V: TRBV12-3/TRBV12-4
J: TRBJ2-3
D: TRBD1
DNA: TGTGCCAGCAGTCCGAGAACAGGGGCAGATACGCAGTATTTT
CDR3: CASSPRTGADTQYF

size: -
V: TRBV6-1
J: TRBJ2-3
D: TRBD2
DNA: TGTGCCGGCTCTCTAGCGGGGAGGACAGATACGCAGTATTTT
CDR3: CAGSLAGRTDTQYF

size: -
V: TRBV5-1
J: TRBJ2-2
D: -
DNA: TGCGCCAGCCGGCAACCTGGGAACACCGGGGAGCTGTTTTTT
CDR3: CASRQPGNTGELFF

size: few
V: TRBV20-1
J: TRBJ2-2
D: -
DNA: TGCAGTGCTAGTCCCCCAGACACCGGGGAGCTGTTTTTT
CDR3: CSASPPDTGELFF